This T cell receptor (beta chain) derives from a study of breast tumors, draining lymph nodes, adjacent tissues. The lymph nodes were axillary draining lymph nodes from breast cancer patients. This clonotype was counted at least ten times. This CDR3 spans 15 amino acids. Trimming left V 3 bases short and J 0 bases short, with 9 bases between. Per germline, CDR1 SNHLY and CDR2 FYNNEI. TCRdb ran MiXCR on the multiplex PCR reads and lists one entry per CDR3 protein. The sample carries under 250,000 distinct CDR3 sequences, about 32% recorded once. The source of this sequence is a female donor with breast cancer. Some clones in this sample may be carry-over from other donors' samples. The chain couples TRBV2 to TRBJ2-1; D perhaps matches TRBD2 (5 bases). Sequenced material: axillary lymph node tissue. The CDR3 DNA is TGTGCCAGCAGTGATTTTGCGGGCTCCTACAATGAGCAGTTCTTC. It yields the protein CASSDFAGSYNEQFF.